This TCR beta chain was identified during a study of shared clonotypes between healthy human individuals. Study results and caveats: All-four-donor shared clonotypes had higher generation probabilities than non-shared clonotypes did.

As to this clone: Its antigen remains unidentified.

CD8 cells regarded as naive lacked CD45RO, were positively chosen for CCR7, and omitted terminally differentiated effector memory CD45RA+ cells. Repertoires were generated with immunoSEQ multiplex PCR, while TCRdb's copy carries only in-frame clones and drops some. The data show about 590,000 clones, roughly 96% seen once. CDR3 length: 11 residues. Trimming removed 2 bases from V and 9 bases from J, with 7 bases in between. In germline, CDR1 is MNHNY, CDR2 SVGAGI (reference sequence). What was sequenced was naive CD8+ T cells sorted from blood. The sequence derives from a woman aged 25 to 45 in good health. The rearrangement joins TRBV6-6 to TRBJ1-1; D gene uncertain. The CDR3 sequence: CASSYVDKAFF. The CDR3 DNA follows: TGTGCCAGCAGTTACGTAGACAAAGCTTTCTTT.